The T cell receptor (beta chain) described here comes from a study of T cell repertoires in cytomegalovirus infection (dated by TCRdb to between 2018 and 2021). Describing the broader study: Peptide stimulations targeted recently identified HLA-C-restricted CMV epitopes, whose presentation resists viral immunomodulation, together with well-studied HLA-B-restricted epitopes. Because public TCR beta signatures pointed to carriage of CMV infection together with the matching HLA type, the HLA type of each donor mattered for the analysis. General conclusions and limits of the study: The ex vivo response was dominated by HLA-C-restricted CMV-specific TCR beta clonotypes, and the single most frequent clonotype in two of eight donors was supplied by these HLA-C-restricted clonotypes. Carriers of CMV infection plus the relevant HLA type were discriminated by the cumulative frequency of public TCR beta family members in the study cohort and in an independent 352-donor cohort.

Sequencing was performed on an Illumina HiSeq 1500. TCRdb reworked the public reads: Q25 trimming with fastp, MiXCR clone assembly, productive beta chains retained. All rows with the same CDR3 protein become a single entry with the most common DNA and genes. In all, the sample holds around 39,000 distinct CDR3 sequences, and approximately 52% of those were seen once. The top ten clones comprise roughly 90% of the sample. V was cut back by 1 base and J by 4 bases, leaving a gap of 17 bases between them. The germline V gene encodes CDR1 SEHNR and CDR2 FQNEAQ (reference sequence). Spanning cysteine to phenylalanine, the CDR3 consists of 17 amino acids. This entry keeps only the CDR3 DNA: 51 bases, framed from base 1. Read against the paper, the sample's treatment or condition label means: in vitro stimulation with specific CMV peptide epitopes to enrich CMV-specific T cells. Of note for this clonotype: The antigen this receptor binds is unknown. No much larger clonotype is one base removed from it; base qualities were not supplied.

The sequence was obtained from a human donor in good health (CMV status not recorded). Some clones in this sample may be carry-over from other donors' samples. Sequences were derived from CD8+ T cells from cultured PBMCs, sampled from culture after CMV antigen stimulation. The chain is assembled from TRBV7-9 and TRBJ2-1; TRBD2 is a possible D gene, resting on 5 matching bases. The nucleotide sequence is TGTGCCAGCAGCTTAGACCGAGGGCCAGTGACTTACAATGAGCAGTTCTTC. Translation gives CASSLDRGPVTYNEQFF.